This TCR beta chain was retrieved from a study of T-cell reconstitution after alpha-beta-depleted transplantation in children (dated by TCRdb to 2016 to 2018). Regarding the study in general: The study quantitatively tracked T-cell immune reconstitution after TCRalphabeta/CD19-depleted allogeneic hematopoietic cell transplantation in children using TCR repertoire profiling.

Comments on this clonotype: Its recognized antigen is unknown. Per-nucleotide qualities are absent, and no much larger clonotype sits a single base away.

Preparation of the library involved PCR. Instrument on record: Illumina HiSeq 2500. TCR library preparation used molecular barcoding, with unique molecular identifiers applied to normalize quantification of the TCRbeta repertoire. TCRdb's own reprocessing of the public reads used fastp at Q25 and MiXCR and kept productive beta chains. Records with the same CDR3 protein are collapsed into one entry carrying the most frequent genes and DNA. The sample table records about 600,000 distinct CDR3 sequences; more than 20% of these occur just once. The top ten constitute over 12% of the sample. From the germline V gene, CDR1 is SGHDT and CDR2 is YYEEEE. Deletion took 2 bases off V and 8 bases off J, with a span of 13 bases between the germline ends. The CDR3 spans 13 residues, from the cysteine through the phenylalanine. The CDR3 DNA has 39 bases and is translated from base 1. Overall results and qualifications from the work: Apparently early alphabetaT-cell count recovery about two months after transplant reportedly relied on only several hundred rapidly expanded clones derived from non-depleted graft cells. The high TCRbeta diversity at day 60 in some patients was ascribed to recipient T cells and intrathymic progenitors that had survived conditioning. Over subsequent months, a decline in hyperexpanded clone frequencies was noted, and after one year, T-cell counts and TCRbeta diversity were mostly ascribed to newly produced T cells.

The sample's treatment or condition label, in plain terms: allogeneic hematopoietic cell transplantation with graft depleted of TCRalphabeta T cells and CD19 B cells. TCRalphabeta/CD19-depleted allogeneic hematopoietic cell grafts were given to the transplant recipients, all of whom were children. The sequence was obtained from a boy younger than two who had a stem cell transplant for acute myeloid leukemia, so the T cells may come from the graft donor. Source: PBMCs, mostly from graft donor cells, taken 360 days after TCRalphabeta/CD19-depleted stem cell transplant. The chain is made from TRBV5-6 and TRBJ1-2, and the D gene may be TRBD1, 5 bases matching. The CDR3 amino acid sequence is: CASSFRDGSGYTF. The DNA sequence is TGTGCCAGCAGCTTCCGGGACGGTTCGGGCTACACCTTC.